This T cell receptor (beta chain) appears in the sequencing data of a study of CXCR3-negative and CXCR3-positive naive CD8 T cells. UMI-labeled 5' RACE TRB cDNA libraries were prepared from the cells. TCRdb reprocessed the 5' RACE reads and keeps a single row for each CDR3 protein, giving no DNA. The sample totals over 55,000 distinct CDR3 sequences; its top ten clones hold less than 25%. Germline-derived CDR1 and CDR2 are SQVTM and ANQGSEA. The CDR3 totals 16 residues. On this clonotype: The antigen remains undetermined.

Whole-study findings and limits: The TRBV-TRBJ usage of naive CXCR3-negative and CXCR3-positive cells was similar, but that of memory cells differed. Relative to memory CD8+ cells, whose diversity was much lower, both naive subsets had comparably high diversity.

This TCR was sampled from a human donor in good health. Some clones in this sample may be carry-over from other donors' samples. The chain carries TRBV29-1 and TRBJ1-2. The specimen was memory CD8+ T cells from blood. The CDR3 reads CSVESMEGRGNYGYTF. The whole variable domain, filled in from reference TRBV29-1 and TRBJ1-2, reads SAVISQKPSRDICQRGTSLTIQCQVDSQVTMMFWYRQQPGQSLTLIATANQGSEATYESGFVIDKFPISRPNLTFSTLTVSNMSPEDSSIYLCSVESMEGRGNYGYTFGSGTRLTVV.